The following is a TCR beta chain sequence with its context. This clone has only a few counts. Its antigen is still unknown. The receptor originates from a mouse, and its gene names and germline sequences are accordingly murine. The read stops 1 residue short of the end of the CDR3; the missing end is completed from the germline J gene. CDR1 SGHND and CDR2 FRSKSL were looked up in the germline V gene. The CDR3, from cysteine to phenylalanine, totals 11 residues. Only the CDR3 bases that were read are kept: 30 of them, in frame from base 1. Trimmed from V: 6 bases; trimmed from J: 7 bases; junction bases lacking a gene match: 2. The method was the immunoSEQ multiplex PCR assay. TCRbeta CDR3 sequencing was performed at survey depth by Adaptive Biotechnologies, and CDR3 sequences, V/J genes, productive frequency and template counts were reported. Amplification of TCR beta CDR3 regions was performed from genomic DNA rather than from RNA. Per the authors' processing: Jensen-Shannon divergence served to quantify pairwise repertoire overlap between tissues, with 0 meaning identical and 1 meaning complete divergence. Tissues were clustered by single-linkage agglomerative hierarchical clustering of pairwise JSD values and displayed as dendrograms. GLIPH2 was applied to all patient samples using simulation_depth 1000, kmer_min_depth 3, and cdr3_length_cutoff 8, and only groups with more than two unique CDR3s were retained. A standardized tissue-overlap score was generated by extrapolating Jaccard GLIPH-group overlap across patients to a standard repertoire size of 1000 clones. Linear mixed-effect models, with tissue included as a fixed effect and individual included as a random effect, were used to assess associations of diversity with clinical or experimental variables. The table comes from immuneACCESS by way of TCRdb, which keeps in-frame sequences with V and J called. Part of the clones is missing from these tables; in studies checked, under half for an unresolved V gene and the rest for unknown reasons. Clone size and V and J calls were adopted from that table, with D and trimming inferred from the DNA. For this sample the table gives 7,500 to 8,500 clones, of which more than 35% were detected only once. Clones ranked in the top ten supply 7% to 8.5% of the sample.

The sample belongs to a study of tissue T cells after allogeneic stem cell transplantation (dated by TCRdb to 2022 to 2024). For the study in its entirety: The study profiled TCR beta repertoires across many tissues from research autopsies of patients with and without GVHD, plus mouse models of GVHD. The human part of the study was a prospective observational study with no blinding and no randomization. Study-wide findings and limitations: A small and clinically heterogeneous patient cohort was studied, and sampling depth was acknowledged as a limitation. Which tissue TCRs were alloreactive or antigen-specific was not determined in the study, and some clones might have been persisting host cells. Not many T cell clones showed up in more than one patient, yet clustering based on motifs uncovered repertoire signatures that were shared across patients in a tissue-specific way. Blood and spleen T cells captured only a limited portion of the TCR repertoire detected in tissues, in both patients and mice. Within patients, how anatomically similar tissues were was a major factor shaping TCR repertoire composition, regardless of disease or transplant status.

The meaning of the sample's time point label: mouse harvest day 7 after allogeneic transplant. Mouse grafts consisting of 10^7 T-cell-depleted bone marrow cells combined with 10^6 splenic CD5+ T cells were administered by tail vein injection. Mouse GVHD was modeled in a major MHC-mismatch B6 (H2b) into BALB/c (H2d) model, with tissues profiled at day 7 or 14. On day 7 or 14 post-transplant, mouse tissues and retro-orbital blood were harvested with separate sterile tools for each animal, and livers were flushed beforehand. Before genomic DNA isolation with the DNeasy Blood & Tissue Kit, mouse tissues were minced with razor blades in buffered saline.

Sequenced sample: gut tissue. The chain was built from TRBV15 and TRBJ1-1, with 7 junctional bases fitting TRBD1. The receptor was derived from a female BALB/c mouse given C57BL/6 T cells with graft-versus-host disease after an allogeneic hematopoietic cell transplant. Incomplete CDR3 DNA: TGTGCCAGCAGCCGGGACAGAGAAGTCTTC. Its coded protein is CASSRDREVF. The full-length CDR3 reads as CASSRDREVFF.